The clone carrying this T cell receptor (beta chain) was seen just once. Its antigen is not identified. Produced via immunoSEQ multiplex PCR; TCRdb's table is partial and in-frame only. The table has around 120,000 clones, 75% to 95% seen once; the top ten hold around 6.9%. This record comes from a study of T cell responses to AZD1222 COVID-19 vaccine. The study's findings and limits: Only after the peak T cell response were repertoires sampled. Possibly, clonal diversity was underestimated; donors were largely white British and included more females. Spike was spanned by vaccine-associated CD4 TCRs, which were dominant at 160-218 and 743-854.

Germline assignment: CDR1 KGHSH and CDR2 LQKENI. J lost 5 bases, V lost 2 bases, and 8 bases had no gene match. The CDR3 has 15 amino acids. The chain uses TRBV18 and TRBJ2-5; 7 bases are shared with TRBD2. This sequence was found in an adult in good health. The sequencing used peripheral blood, collected on day 0 of AZD1222 vaccination. CDR3 nucleotide sequence: TGTGCCAGCTCACCATTCGGGGGGTTGGACGAGACCCAGTACTTC. Its translation is CASSPFGGLDETQYF.